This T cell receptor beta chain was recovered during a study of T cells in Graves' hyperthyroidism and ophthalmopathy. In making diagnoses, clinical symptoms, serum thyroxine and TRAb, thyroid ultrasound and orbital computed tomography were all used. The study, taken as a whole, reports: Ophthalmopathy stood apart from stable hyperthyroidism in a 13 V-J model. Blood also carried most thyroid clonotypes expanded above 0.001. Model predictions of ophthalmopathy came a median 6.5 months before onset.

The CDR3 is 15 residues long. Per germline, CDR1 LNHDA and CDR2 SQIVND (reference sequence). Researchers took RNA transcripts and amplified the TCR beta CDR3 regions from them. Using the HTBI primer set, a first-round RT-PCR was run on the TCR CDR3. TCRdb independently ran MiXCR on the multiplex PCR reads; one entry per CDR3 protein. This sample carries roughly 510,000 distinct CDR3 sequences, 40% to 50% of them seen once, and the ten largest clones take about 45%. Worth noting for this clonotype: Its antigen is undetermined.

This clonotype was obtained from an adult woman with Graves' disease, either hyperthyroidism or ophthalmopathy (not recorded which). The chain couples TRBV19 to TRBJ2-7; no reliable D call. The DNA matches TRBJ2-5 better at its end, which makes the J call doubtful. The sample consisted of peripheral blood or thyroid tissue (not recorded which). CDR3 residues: CASSPKVQRQETQYF. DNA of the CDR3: TGTGCCAGTAGTCCAAAGGTACAACGGCAAGAGACCCAGTACTTC.